This T cell receptor (beta chain) was obtained from a study of T-cell memory formation after mild COVID-19. For the study at large: TCR clusters showed largely donor specificity.

Study-wide findings and caveats: Researchers report contracting CD4+ clones mostly in CM and EM, with CD8+ clones in EMRA. Day 15 to 85 contracting clones showed balanced CD4/CD8; later expanders leaned CD4+.

Ten or more counts support this clonotype. Its target is not known. TCRalpha and TCRbeta libraries used 5'RACE with constant-segment primers and UMIs. TCRdb ran MiXCR on the 5' RACE reads and lists one entry per CDR3 protein. Of 300,000 to 400,000 distinct CDR3 sequences in the sample, about a sixth are singletons; the top ten hold approximately 20%. Trimming removed 5 bases from V and 1 base from J, with 11 bases in between. The germline gives CDR1 SGHTA, CDR2 FQGNSA. This CDR3 comprises 15 residues. The material sequenced was PBMCs or a T cell subset sorted from them (not recorded which). The source is a man in his late teens or twenties who had mild COVID-19 (a few samples of this study predate the infection). Cell type and time point are not known. J is TRBJ2-2 and V is TRBV7-2, with D uncertain. CDR3: CASSPDPQNTGELFF. CDR3 nucleotide sequence: TGTGCCAGCAGCCCAGACCCTCAGAACACCGGGGAGCTGTTTTTT. The full variable domain, rest sourced from reference TRBV7-2 and TRBJ2-2, is GAGVSQSPSNKVTEKGKDVELRCDPISGHTALYWYRQSLGQGLEFLIYFQGNSAPDKSGLPSDRFSAERTGGSVSTLTIQRTQQEDSAVYLCASSPDPQNTGELFFGEGSRLTVL.